This is a list of T cell receptor beta chains from one sample in a study of T cells in Graves' hyperthyroidism and ophthalmopathy. TCRdb fed the multiplex PCR reads into MiXCR, producing one record per CDR3 protein. The sample comprises some 550,000 distinct CDR3 sequences, 16% of which are singletons, and more than 3% rests with the top ten. Specimen: blood. Every receptor here comes from a middle-aged woman with Graves' ophthalmopathy. Each CDR3 is given with its conserved first and last residue. A D gene is named only where the DNA matches it firmly. Clone size is given for some rows only: seen once, a few or many times, or a class if the clone is expanded.

D gene	clone size	J gene	V gene	CDR3 protein	CDR3 DNA
TRBD1	-	TRBJ1-1	TRBV20-1	CSARGTGTGTTEAFF	TGCAGTGCTAGAGGAACCGGGACAGGGACCACTGAAGCTTTCTTT
-	-	TRBJ1-2	TRBV18	CASSLDLTGHHGYTF	TGTGCCAGCTCACTAGATTTAACGGGACACCATGGCTACACCTTC
-	many	TRBJ2-7	TRBV3-1	CASSQPGLGIYEQYF	TGTGCCAGCAGCCAACCGGGACTCGGTATATACGAGCAGTACTTC
-	many	TRBJ1-5	TRBV3-1	CASSRNADQPQHF	TGTGCCAGCAGCCGAAACGCGGACCAGCCCCAGCATTTT
TRBD2	many	TRBJ2-3	TRBV20-1	CSAPTSGRVDTQYF	TGCAGTGCCCCGACTAGCGGGAGAGTAGATACGCAGTATTTT
-	many	TRBJ2-7	TRBV4-2	CASSQDPDLAYEQYF	TGTGCCAGCAGCCAAGATCCGGACCTAGCCTACGAGCAGTACTTC
-	many	TRBJ1-2	TRBV30	CAWSAPILGYTF	TGTGCCTGGAGTGCCCCAATTCTTGGCTACACCTTC
TRBD1	few	TRBJ1-6	TRBV6-1	CASSQTGNNSPLHF	TGTGCCAGCAGTCAGACAGGGAATAATTCACCCCTCCACTTT
-	-	TRBJ2-3	TRBV10-2	CASSDDLVDTQYF	TGCGCCAGCAGTGACGACCTCGTAGATACGCAGTATTTT
TRBD2	-	TRBJ2-2	TRBV20-1	CSARDALAGANTGELFF	TGCAGTGCTAGAGATGCCCTGGCGGGAGCGAACACCGGGGAGCTGTTTTTT
TRBD1	few	TRBJ2-4	TRBV6-1	CASSSGTGEDIQYF	TGTGCCAGCAGTTCCGGGACAGGGGAGGACATTCAGTACTTC
-	many	TRBJ2-5	TRBV28	CASGGPPQETQYF	TGTGCCAGTGGGGGCCCTCCCCAAGAGACCCAGTACTTC
-	many	TRBJ2-1	TRBV11-3	CASSLDLGGNEQFF	TGTGCCAGCAGCTTAGATCTCGGTGGCAATGAGCAGTTCTTC
TRBD2	few	TRBJ2-1	TRBV20-1	CSARGLAGGDEQFF	TGCAGTGCTAGAGGACTAGCGGGGGGGGATGAGCAGTTCTTC
-	many	TRBJ1-1	TRBV5-1	CASSPEGRRNTEAFF	TGCGCCAGCAGCCCGGAGGGCAGGAGGAACACTGAAGCTTTCTTT
-	few	TRBJ2-1	TRBV6-5	CASSYPRIAASSYNEQFF	TGTGCCAGCAGTTACCCTAGAATAGCCGCTTCTTCCTACAATGAGCAGTTCTTC
TRBD2	many	TRBJ2-1	TRBV7-8	CASSLGLAGGNEQFF	TGTGCCAGCAGTTTAGGGCTAGCGGGGGGCAATGAGCAGTTCTTC
-	many	TRBJ2-3	TRBV5-1	CASSLLLNTDTQYF	TGCGCCAGCAGCTTGCTCCTGAACACAGATACGCAGTATTTT
-	-	TRBJ1-4	TRBV10-3	CAISESIRGRGFEKLLF	TGTGCCATCAGTGAGTCGATACGTGGCAGGGGTTTTGAAAAACTGCTTTTT
TRBD1	many	TRBJ1-3	TRBV28	CASSSAGTVGSGNTIYF	TGTGCCAGCAGTTCCGCCGGGACAGTGGGCTCTGGAAACACCATATATTTT
-	many	TRBJ2-1	TRBV20-1	CSARSEGEFNEQFF	TGCAGTGCTAGGTCGGAGGGGGAGTTCAATGAGCAGTTCTTC
-	many	TRBJ1-2	TRBV5-1	CASSLGSALGGYTF	TGCGCCAGCAGCTTGGGTTCAGCCCTTGGGGGCTACACCTTC
-	few	TRBJ2-7	TRBV29-1	CSVESRREQYF	TGCAGCGTTGAAAGCCGAAGGGAGCAGTACTTC
-	few	TRBJ2-3	TRBV6-1	CASLTSTSTDTQYF	TGTGCCAGCTTGACATCCACTAGCACAGATACGCAGTATTTT
-	many	TRBJ2-3	TRBV7-9	CASSLPGLGDTQYF	TGTGCCAGCAGCTTACCCGGACTTGGGGATACGCAGTATTTT
TRBD2	many	TRBJ2-3	TRBV18	CASSPQGLAGADTQYF	TGTGCCAGCTCACCCCAGGGACTAGCGGGAGCAGATACGCAGTATTTT
-	many	TRBJ2-7	TRBV7-9	CASSLGGYLSYEQYF	TGTGCCAGCAGCTTAGGGGGTTACCTCTCCTACGAGCAGTACTTC
-	many	TRBJ2-2	TRBV6-5	CASSYRPPVTLGGELFF	TGTGCCAGCAGTTACCGACCGCCGGTCACACTCGGCGGGGAGCTGTTTTTT
TRBD1	-	TRBJ2-1	TRBV12-3/TRBV12-4	CASSIQGGNEQFF	TGTGCCAGCAGTATACAGGGGGGCAATGAGCAGTTCTTC
-	many	TRBJ1-1	TRBV3-1	CASSHLRNTEAFF	TGTGCCAGCAGCCATTTGAGGAACACTGAAGCTTTCTTT
TRBD1	many	TRBJ1-2	TRBV20-1	CSARVRNRGFHGYTF	TGCAGTGCTAGAGTCCGGAACAGGGGTTTTCATGGCTACACCTTC
TRBD2	-	TRBJ2-7	TRBV4-1	CASSHSGGHEQYF	TGCGCCAGCAGCCACAGCGGGGGCCACGAGCAGTACTTC
-	-	TRBJ2-5	TRBV6-1	CASTTGRYQETQYF	TGTGCCAGCACAACAGGGCGGTACCAAGAGACCCAGTACTTC
-	-	TRBJ1-2	TRBV6-6	CASSYSVKANYGYTF	TGTGCCAGCAGTTACTCGGTTAAAGCTAACTATGGCTACACCTTC
-	-	TRBJ1-2	TRBV5-1	CASSREANYGYTF	TGCGCCAGCAGCCGGGAGGCTAACTATGGCTACACCTTC
-	-	TRBJ2-6	TRBV6-1	CASSEFLTSGANVLTF	TGTGCCAGCAGTGAATTTCTGACCTCTGGGGCCAACGTCCTGACTTTC
-	many	TRBJ1-1	TRBV5-1	CASSLEGVSWGTEAFF	TGCGCCAGCAGCTTGGAAGGTGTCTCCTGGGGTACTGAAGCTTTCTTT
-	-	TRBJ1-1	TRBV7-8	CASSLASLVAMNTEAFF	TGTGCCAGCAGCTTAGCCTCCCTGGTGGCCATGAACACTGAAGCTTTCTTT
TRBD2	-	TRBJ2-7	TRBV20-1	CSALTSGLYEQYF	TGCAGTGCTCTGACTAGCGGGTTATACGAGCAGTACTTC
-	many	TRBJ2-4	TRBV11-2	CATAADSIQYF	TGTGCCACCGCCGCAGATAGTATTCAGTACTTC
TRBD2	many	TRBJ2-5	TRBV13	CASSYQPGLADQETQYF	TGTGCCAGCAGCTACCAACCGGGACTAGCGGACCAAGAGACCCAGTACTTC
TRBD2	many	TRBJ2-1	TRBV7-3	CASAELAGDFNEQFF	TGTGCCAGCGCGGAACTAGCGGGGGATTTCAATGAGCAGTTCTTC
-	-	TRBJ2-2	TRBV14	CASSPQVPTNTGELFF	TGTGCCAGCAGCCCCCAGGTACCAACGAACACCGGGGAGCTGTTTTTT
-	many	TRBJ2-7	TRBV28	CASSLVGRYTSYEQYF	TGTGCCAGCAGTTTAGTGGGGCGGTATACTTCCTACGAGCAGTACTTC
TRBD2	many	TRBJ2-5	TRBV30	CAWSGRGKTQYF	TGTGCCTGGAGTGGGCGGGGGAAGACCCAGTACTTC
-	many	TRBJ1-5	TRBV6-1	CASSENSPHQPQHF	TGTGCCAGCAGTGAAAACAGCCCGCATCAGCCCCAGCATTTT
-	many	TRBJ1-2	TRBV6-1	CASSTRTTNYGYTF	TGTGCCAGCAGTACAAGGACAACAAACTATGGCTACACCTTC
-	many	TRBJ1-1	TRBV18	CASSTDNPEAFF	TGTGCCAGCTCGACGGACAACCCCGAGGCTTTCTTT
-	-	TRBJ2-2	TRBV30	CASPSKGGNTGELFF	TGTGCCTCGCCGAGTAAGGGGGGGAACACCGGGGAGCTGTTTTTT
-	many	TRBJ2-5	TRBV3-1	CASSSRLETQYF	TGTGCCAGCAGCTCCCGATTGGAGACCCAGTACTTC
-	few	TRBJ1-5	TRBV6-2/TRBV6-3	CASSRQVSQPQHF	TGTGCCAGCAGCCGACAGGTGAGTCAGCCCCAGCATTTT
TRBD2	-	TRBJ2-3	TRBV10-3	CAISEYGGRAADTQYF	TGTGCCATCAGTGAGTATGGCGGGAGGGCCGCAGATACGCAGTATTTT
-	-	TRBJ1-1	TRBV29-1	CSVEDAGQVTEAFF	TGCAGCGTTGAAGACGCCGGCCAAGTCACTGAAGCTTTCTTT
-	many	TRBJ2-3	TRBV29-1	CSVETAQGTDTQYF	TGCAGCGTTGAAACGGCACAGGGTACAGATACGCAGTATTTT